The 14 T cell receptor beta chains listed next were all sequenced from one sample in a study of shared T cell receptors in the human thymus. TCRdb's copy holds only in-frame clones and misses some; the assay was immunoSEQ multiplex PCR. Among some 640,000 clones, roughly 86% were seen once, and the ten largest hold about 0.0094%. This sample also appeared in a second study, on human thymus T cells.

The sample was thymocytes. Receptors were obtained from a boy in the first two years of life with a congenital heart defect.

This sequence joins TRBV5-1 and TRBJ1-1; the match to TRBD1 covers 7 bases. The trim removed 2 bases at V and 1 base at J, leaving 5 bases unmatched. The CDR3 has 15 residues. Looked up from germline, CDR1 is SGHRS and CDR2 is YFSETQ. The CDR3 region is CASSFYRGGNTEAFF. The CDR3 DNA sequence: TGCGCCAGCAGCTTCTACAGGGGAGGGAACACTGAAGCTTTCTTT.

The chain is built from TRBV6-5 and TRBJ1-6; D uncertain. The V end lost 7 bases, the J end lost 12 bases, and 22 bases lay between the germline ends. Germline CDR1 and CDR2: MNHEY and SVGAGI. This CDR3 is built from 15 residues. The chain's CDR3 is CASTKGLGRGVPLHF. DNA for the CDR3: TGTGCCAGCACCAAAGGGTTGGGCCGGGGAGTACCCCTCCACTTT.

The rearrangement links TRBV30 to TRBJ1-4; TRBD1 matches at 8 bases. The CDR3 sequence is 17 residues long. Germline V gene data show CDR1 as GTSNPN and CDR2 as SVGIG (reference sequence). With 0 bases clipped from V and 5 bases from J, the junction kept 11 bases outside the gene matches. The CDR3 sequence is CAWSVKQGTGLNEKLFF. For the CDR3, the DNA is TGTGCCTGGAGTGTAAAACAGGGGACAGGCTTAAATGAAAAACTGTTTTTT.

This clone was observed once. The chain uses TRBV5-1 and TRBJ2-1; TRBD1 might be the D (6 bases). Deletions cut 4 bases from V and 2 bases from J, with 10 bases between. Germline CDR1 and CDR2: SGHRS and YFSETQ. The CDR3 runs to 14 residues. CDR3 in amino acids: CASSPWTAYNEQFF. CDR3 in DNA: TGCGCCAGCAGCCCTTGGACAGCCTACAATGAGCAGTTCTTC.

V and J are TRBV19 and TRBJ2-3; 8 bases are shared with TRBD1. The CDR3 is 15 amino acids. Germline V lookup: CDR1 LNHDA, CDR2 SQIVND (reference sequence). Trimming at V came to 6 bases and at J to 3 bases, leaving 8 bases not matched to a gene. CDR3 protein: CASSDRGRGTDTQYF. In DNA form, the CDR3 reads TGTGCCAGTAGCGACAGGGGTCGGGGGACAGATACGCAGTATTTT.

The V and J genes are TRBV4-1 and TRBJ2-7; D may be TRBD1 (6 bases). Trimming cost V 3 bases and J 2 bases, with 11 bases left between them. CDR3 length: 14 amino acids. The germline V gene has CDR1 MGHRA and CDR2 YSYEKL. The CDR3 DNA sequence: TGCGCCAGCAGCCACGGGACACCCCCCTACGAGCAGTACTTC. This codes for CASSHGTPPYEQYF.

CDR3 bases: TGTGCCAGCAGCGCCCACTGGCGGGGGGCGGTAGGGGAGACCCAGTACTTC. This gives the protein CASSAHWRGAVGETQYF. The chain is built from TRBV9 and TRBJ2-5; 8 nucleotides match TRBD2. CDR3 size: 17 residues. The ends lost 3 bases at V and 5 bases at J; junction bases unmatched: 15. Germline V CDR1 and CDR2: SGDLS, YYNGEE. Together with reference TRBV9 and TRBJ2-5, the CDR3 gives the full variable domain: DSGVTQTPKHLITATGQRVTLRCSPRSGDLSVYWYQQSLDQGLQFLIQYYNGEERAKGNILERFSAQQFPDLHSELNLSSLELGDSALYFCASSAHWRGAVGETQYFGPGTRLLVL.

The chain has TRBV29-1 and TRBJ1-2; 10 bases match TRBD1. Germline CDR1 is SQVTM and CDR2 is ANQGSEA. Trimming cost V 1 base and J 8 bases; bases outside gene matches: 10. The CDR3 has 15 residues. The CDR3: CSVEALGQGSSGYTF. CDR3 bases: TGCAGCGTTGAAGCGTTGGGACAGGGGTCTTCCGGCTACACCTTC.

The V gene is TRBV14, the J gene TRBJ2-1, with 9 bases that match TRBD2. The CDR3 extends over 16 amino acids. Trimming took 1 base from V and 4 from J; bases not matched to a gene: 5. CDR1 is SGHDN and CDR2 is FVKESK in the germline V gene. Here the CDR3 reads CASSQVLAGDYNEQFF. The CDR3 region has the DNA TGTGCCAGCAGCCAAGTATTAGCGGGGGATTACAATGAGCAGTTCTTC.

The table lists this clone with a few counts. As DNA, the CDR3 is TGTGCCAGCAGTTGGACAGTTCCAACTAATGAAAAACTGTTTTTT. Translating it yields CASSWTVPTNEKLFF. This rearrangement joins TRBV6-5 to TRBJ1-4; TRBD1 might be the D (6 bases). V shed 4 bases and J shed 0 bases, with 9 bases lying between them. Per the germline V gene, CDR1 is MNHEY and CDR2 is SVGAGI. The CDR3 length is 15 residues.

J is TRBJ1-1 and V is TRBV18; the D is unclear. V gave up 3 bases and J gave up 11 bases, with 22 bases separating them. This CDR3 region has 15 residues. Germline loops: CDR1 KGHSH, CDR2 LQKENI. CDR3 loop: CASSPRKDAPGWAFF. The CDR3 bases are TGTGCCAGCTCACCGAGAAAGGACGCTCCGGGATGGGCTTTCTTT. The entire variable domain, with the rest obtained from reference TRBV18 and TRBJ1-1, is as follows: NAGVMQNPRHLVRRRGQEARLRCSPMKGHSHVYWYRQLPEEGLKFMVYLQKENIIDESGMPKERFSAEFPKEGPSILRIQQVVRGDSAAYFCASSPRKDAPGWAFFGQGTRLTVV.

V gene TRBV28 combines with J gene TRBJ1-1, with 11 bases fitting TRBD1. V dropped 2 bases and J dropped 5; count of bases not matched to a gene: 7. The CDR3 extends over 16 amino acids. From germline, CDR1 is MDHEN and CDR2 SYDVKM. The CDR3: CASSLGQGARRTEAFF. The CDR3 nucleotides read TGTGCCAGCAGTTTAGGACAGGGGGCCCGTAGAACTGAAGCTTTCTTT.

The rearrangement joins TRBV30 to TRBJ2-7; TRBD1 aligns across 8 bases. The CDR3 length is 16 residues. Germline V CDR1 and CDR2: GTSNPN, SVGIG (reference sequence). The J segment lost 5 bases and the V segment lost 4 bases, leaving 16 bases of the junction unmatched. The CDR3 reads CAWTLTPRTGYHEQYF. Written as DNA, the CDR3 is TGTGCCTGGACCCTCACGCCCAGGACAGGGTACCACGAGCAGTACTTC.

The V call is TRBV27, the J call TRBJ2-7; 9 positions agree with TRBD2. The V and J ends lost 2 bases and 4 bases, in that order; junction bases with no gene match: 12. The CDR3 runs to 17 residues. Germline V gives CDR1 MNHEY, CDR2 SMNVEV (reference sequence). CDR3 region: CASSLPQGVAGVYEQYF. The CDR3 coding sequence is TGTGCCAGCAGTTTACCCCAAGGGGTAGCGGGAGTTTACGAGCAGTACTTC.